This TCR beta chain was sequenced for a study of vaccination effects on CD4 cells after COVID-19. About the study: Participants got two doses of BNT162b2 or mRNA-1273 vaccine.

Profiling relied on immunoSEQ multiplex PCR, and the TCRdb table lists in-frame clones only, not all of them. The sample lists some 63,000 clones; approximately 72% were seen once. This clone was observed a handful of times. Its antigen is not known. Scientists isolated CD4+ T cells after an approximately 11-day culture period ended. J lost 3 bases, V lost 5 bases, and 2 bases had no gene match. The CDR3 extends over 13 amino acids. Germline values: CDR1 SGHTA, CDR2 FQGNSA. The clonotype comes from a human donor who had a prior SARS-CoV-2 infection. Sequenced material: CD4+ T cells from PBMCs cultured without peptide, taken before COVID-19 vaccination. This chain connects TRBV7-2 to TRBJ2-7; 9 nucleotides match TRBD2. The CDR3 region is CASSNSGSYEQYF. In nucleotides, the CDR3 is TGTGCCAGCAGCAATAGCGGGAGCTACGAGCAGTACTTC. The complete variable domain, with remaining parts taken from reference TRBV7-2 and TRBJ2-7, reads GAGVSQSPSNKVTEKGKDVELRCDPISGHTALYWYRQSLGQGLEFLIYFQGNSAPDKSGLPSDRFSAERTGGSVSTLTIQRTQQEDSAVYLCASSNSGSYEQYFGPGTRLTVT.